The sequence of this T cell receptor (beta chain) was determined in a study of T cells after yellow fever vaccination. Study-level results: There was a small share of clonotypes that showed up in both the CD4 and CD8 compartments.

For TCR, cDNA came from 5'RACE template switching, which added a universal primer site and UMIs. From the 5' RACE reads, TCRdb called clonotypes with MiXCR, one entry per CDR3 protein. Here the sample spans more than 300,000 distinct CDR3 sequences, around a tenth being singletons. The length of the CDR3 is 14 residues. The V end was cut by 4 bases, the J end by 9 bases, with 16 bases between. The germline CDR1 and CDR2 sequences are LGHDT and YNNKEL (reference sequence). This clonotype was seen a few times. Its target is unknown. Sequenced material: CD4+ T cells sorted from PBMCs, taken 45 days after the yellow fever booster vaccination. The rearrangement uses TRBV3-1 and TRBJ2-1, with a tentative D call TRBD2 (6 bases). The TCR was taken from a man aged 18 to 35 who received the YFV17D yellow fever vaccine. In nucleotides, the CDR3 is TGTGCCAGCAGCCGGGAAACGGGGGAGGTTGAGCAGTTCTTC. This encodes CASSRETGEVEQFF.